These 15 T cell receptor beta chains came from one sample sequenced in a study of identical twins. Using its own MiXCR run on the 5' RACE reads, TCRdb lists one record per CDR3 protein. The sample lists approximately 230,000 distinct CDR3 sequences, 6% to 7% seen once, with more than 12% in the top ten. These data also featured in a second study, about T cells expressing NK-cell markers.

Source material: CD8+ T cells sorted from blood. These receptors originate from a woman aged 18-29 years in good health.

This sequence joins TRBV27 and TRBJ2-2; a weak D match, TRBD1 (6 bases). Germline loops: CDR1 MNHEY, CDR2 SMNVEV (reference sequence). This CDR3 region has 16 residues. The V and J ends lost 4 bases and 2 bases respectively, with 14 bases between them. This chain's CDR3 is CASSSFQGRNTGELFF. The CDR3 nucleotides are TGTGCCAGCAGTTCTTTCCAGGGGCGAAACACCGGGGAGCTGTTTTTT.

This clonotype came up a few times. This rearrangement joins TRBV7-9 to TRBJ2-7; D may correspond to TRBD1 or TRBD2 (5 bases each). Trimming left V 4 bases short and J 5 bases short, with 9 bases between. This CDR3 has 12 residues. Germline loops: CDR1 SEHNR, CDR2 FQNEAQ (reference sequence). CDR3 sequence (DNA): TGTGCCAGCAGCTCCGGGGCGGACGAGCAGTACTTC. This codes for CASSSGADEQYF. Together with reference TRBV7-9 and TRBJ2-7, the CDR3 gives the full variable domain: DTGVSQNPRHKITKRGQNVTFRCDPISEHNRLYWYRQTLGQGPEFLTYFQNEAQLEKSRLLSDRFSAERPKGSFSTLEIQRTEQGDSAMYLCASSSGADEQYFGPGTRLTVT.

This clonotype was counted many times. The chain employs TRBV7-9 and TRBJ1-1, with D uncertain. V gave up 6 bases and J gave up 7 bases, with 9 bases separating them. The germline V gene has CDR1 SEHNR and CDR2 FQNEAQ (reference sequence). The CDR3 sequence is 11 residues long. The CDR3 protein is CASRVGGEAFF. The CDR3 nucleotides are TGTGCCAGCAGAGTAGGAGGTGAAGCTTTCTTT.

J is TRBJ1-1 and V is TRBV12-3 or TRBV12-4; no reliable D call. Between the trimmed V and J ends, which lost 6 bases and 6 bases, there was a span of 14 bases. CDR3 length equals 13 residues. The CDR3: CASSPFLQSEAFF. The CDR3 DNA reads as TGTGCCAGCAGCCCCTTTCTTCAGTCTGAAGCTTTCTTT.

V is TRBV15 and J is TRBJ2-2, with D hard to call. The V gene lost 3 bases and the J gene lost 4 bases, with 9 bases spanning the gap. Germline assignment: CDR1 LNHNV and CDR2 YYDKDF (reference sequence). The CDR3 length is 14 residues. Here the CDR3 DNA reads TGTGCCACCAGCAGCTCAGATTCCACCGGGGAGCTGTTTTTT. Amino acids: CATSSSDSTGELFF.

The J gene is TRBJ2-7, the V gene TRBV21-1. TRBV21-1 is shown as a pseudogene. The CDR3 is made up of 14 amino acids. CDR3 amino acids: CASSRKQGPYEQYF. CDR3 sequence (DNA): TGTGCCAGCAGCCGAAAACAGGGCCCCTACGAGCAGTACTTC.

The chain carries TRBV4-3 and TRBJ2-7; no firm D call. Germline CDR1 LGHNA, CDR2 YSLEER. V was cut by 0 bases and J by 2 bases, with 14 bases left in between. The length of the CDR3 is 16 residues. The CDR3 bases are TGCGCCAGCAGCCAAGATCGGCATTTACCGGCCTACGAGCAGTACTTC. This codes for CASSQDRHLPAYEQYF.

The rearrangement uses TRBV3-1 and TRBJ2-1, with 9 bases fitting TRBD2. After removal of 4 bases from V and 7 bases from J, the junction contained 14 bases not matched to a gene. This CDR3 region has 17 residues. Germline V gene data show CDR1 as LGHDT and CDR2 as YNNKEL (reference sequence). CDR3 nucleotides: TGTGCCAGCAGCCTTACCCAAGCGGGAGGTACCTCGAATGAGCAGTTCTTC. This translates into CASSLTQAGGTSNEQFF.

The rearrangement uses TRBV19 and TRBJ2-7, with D possibly matching TRBD2 (5 bases). The germline gives CDR1 LNHDA, CDR2 SQIVND (reference sequence). This CDR3 contains 14 residues. Trimming stripped 3 bases from V and 6 bases from J, with 15 bases between. The CDR3 protein is CASSMLKTAGEQYF. CDR3 DNA sequence: TGTGCCAGTAGTATGTTGAAGACGGCGGGCGAGCAGTACTTC.

This chain uses TRBV6-2 or TRBV6-3 with TRBJ2-7; perhaps TRBD2 as D (5 bases). Trimming took off 8 bases at V and 2 bases at J, with 13 bases between the two ends. The V gene's germline CDR1 is MNHEY and CDR2 SVGEGT. The CDR3 has 13 amino acids. The CDR3 loop is CASGTGVTYEQYF. CDR3 nucleotide sequence: TGTGCCAGCGGTACCGGGGTAACCTACGAGCAGTACTTC.

This clonotype has at least ten counts. This chain connects TRBV28 to TRBJ2-7; tentative D call: TRBD2 (6 bases). Per germline, CDR1 MDHEN and CDR2 SYDVKM. This CDR3 contains 14 residues. V lost 8 bases, J lost 7 bases, and 21 bases lay in between. The CDR3 here is CASSIFAGGVEQYF. The CDR3 DNA reads as TGTGCCAGCTCCATATTCGCCGGAGGGGTTGAGCAGTACTTC.

V usage is TRBV18 and J usage is TRBJ2-7; a possible D gene is TRBD2 (6 bases). V was shortened by 3 bases and J by 3 bases, with 15 bases between the two germline ends. The germline V gene encodes CDR1 KGHSH and CDR2 LQKENI. The CDR3 sequence is 15 residues long. CDR3: CASSPLAWRDYEQYF. CDR3 in DNA: TGTGCCAGCTCACCTTTGGCCTGGCGGGACTACGAGCAGTACTTC.

The chain employs TRBV5-4 and TRBJ2-1; 10 positions agree with TRBD2. V was clipped by 0 bases and J by 3 bases; unmatched bases: 6. From germline, CDR1 is SGHNT and CDR2 YYREEE (reference sequence). CDR3 length equals 17 residues. CDR3 sequence reads: CASSLASGGPYYNEQFF. CDR3 DNA sequence: TGTGCCAGCAGCTTGGCTAGCGGGGGCCCTTACTACAATGAGCAGTTCTTC.

At least ten counts were recorded for this clonotype. The chain uses TRBV20-1 and TRBJ2-1; D is tentatively TRBD1 or TRBD2 (6 bases each). Germline CDR1 is DFQATT and CDR2 is SNEGSKA (reference sequence). Trimming left V 8 bases short and J 8 bases short, with 16 bases between. The CDR3 totals 12 residues. CDR3 sequence reads: CSTEGGADEQFF. The CDR3, as DNA: TGCAGTACAGAGGGGGGCGCGGATGAGCAGTTCTTC.

This clonotype was observed at least ten times. This rearrangement joins TRBV12-3 or TRBV12-4 to TRBJ2-1; D remains ambiguous. CDR3 size: 13 residues. V was cut by 3 bases and J by 6 bases, with 9 bases left in between. The CDR3, as DNA: TGTGCCAGCAGTTTTTCCCCCCTCAATGAGCAGTTCTTC. This translates into CASSFSPLNEQFF.